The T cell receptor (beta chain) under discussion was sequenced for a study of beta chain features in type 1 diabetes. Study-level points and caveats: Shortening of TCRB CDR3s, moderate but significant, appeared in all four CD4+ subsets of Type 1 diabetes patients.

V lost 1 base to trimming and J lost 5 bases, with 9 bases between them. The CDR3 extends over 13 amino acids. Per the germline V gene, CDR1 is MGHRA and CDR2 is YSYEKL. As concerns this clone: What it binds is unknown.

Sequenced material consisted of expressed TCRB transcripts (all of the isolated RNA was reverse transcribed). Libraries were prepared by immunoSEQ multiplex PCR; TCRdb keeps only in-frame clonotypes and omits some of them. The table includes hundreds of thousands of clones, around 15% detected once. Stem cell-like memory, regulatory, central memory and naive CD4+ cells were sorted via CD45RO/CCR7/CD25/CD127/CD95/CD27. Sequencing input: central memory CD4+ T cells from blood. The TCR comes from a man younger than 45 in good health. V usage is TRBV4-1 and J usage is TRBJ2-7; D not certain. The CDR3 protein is CASSQAPYDEQYF. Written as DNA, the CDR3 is TGCGCCAGCAGCCAAGCCCCCTACGACGAGCAGTACTTC.